These 16 T cell receptor beta chains originate from one sample sequenced in a study of T cells after yellow fever vaccination. TCRdb reanalysed the 5' RACE reads using MiXCR and keeps one entry per CDR3 protein. This sample has 300,000 to 350,000 distinct CDR3 sequences, with approximately 4.3% found just once. The source material was PBMCs, sampled 15 days after the yellow fever booster vaccination. The receptors were sampled from a man aged 18 to 30 who received the YFV17D yellow fever vaccine.

A few counts support this clonotype. The genes are TRBV20-1 and TRBJ1-5; D might be TRBD1 (6 bases). The V end lost 3 bases, the J end lost 0 bases, and 15 bases lay between the germline ends. The CDR3 is 16 residues long. From germline, CDR1 is DFQATT and CDR2 SNEGSKA (reference sequence). The CDR3 protein is CSARDSRLDSNQPQHF. Written as DNA, the CDR3 is TGCAGTGCTAGGGACAGCAGATTAGATAGCAATCAGCCCCAGCATTTT.

This clonotype was recorded many times. The chain couples TRBV5-1 to TRBJ2-1, with D tentatively TRBD2 (5 bases). The germline gives CDR1 SGHRS, CDR2 YFSETQ. V lost 0 bases and J 5 bases, leaving 15 bases between the germline ends. This CDR3 has 16 amino acids. The chain's CDR3 is CASSLVKRRSHNEQFF. DNA of the CDR3: TGCGCCAGCAGCTTGGTCAAGCGGCGTTCCCACAATGAGCAGTTCTTC.

Ten or more counts support this clonotype. The V gene is TRBV6-5, the J gene TRBJ2-1, with D possibly matching TRBD1 (6 bases). The CDR3 loop spans 14 amino acids. Per the germline V gene, CDR1 is MNHEY and CDR2 is SVGAGI. Trimming pared 5 bases from V and 4 bases from J, leaving 12 bases between. This CDR3 reads CASSNGQRYNEQFF. The CDR3 nucleotides are TGTGCCAGCAGTAACGGACAGAGATACAATGAGCAGTTCTTC.

This clonotype occurred many times. The chain uses TRBV27 and TRBJ2-5; 14 bases align to TRBD2. This CDR3 is built from 15 residues. J was trimmed by 4 bases and V by 6 bases; bases with no gene match: 4. Germline CDR1 reads MNHEY; CDR2 reads SMNVEV (reference sequence). The CDR3 DNA sequence: TGTGCCAGCAGGCGACTAGCGGGGGGGCCAGAGACCCAGTACTTC. It specifies CASRRLAGGPETQYF.

The genes are TRBV11-2 and TRBJ2-2; D gene unclear. The CDR3 covers 17 residues. CDR1 is SGHAT and CDR2 is FQNNGV in the germline V gene. The V end was cut by 3 bases, the J end by 6 bases, with 20 bases between. As DNA, the CDR3 is TGTGCCAGCAGCTTGTTGGACGTCTACTCTACGTCCGGGGAGCTGTTTTTT. Its protein product is CASSLLDVYSTSGELFF.

This clonotype has a count of ten or more. The gene calls are TRBV7-2 and TRBJ2-3; possibly TRBD2 for D (5 bases). In germline, CDR1 is SGHTA, CDR2 FQGNSA. The CDR3 totals 14 residues. V dropped 3 bases and J dropped 2 bases, with 9 bases sitting between them. Here the CDR3 reads CASSLYGVTDTQYF. The CDR3 DNA follows: TGTGCCAGCAGCTTGTACGGGGTCACAGATACGCAGTATTTT.

The rearrangement uses TRBV6-2 or TRBV6-3 and TRBJ1-5; 7 bases match TRBD1. The CDR3 is 14 amino acids. The J segment lost 7 bases and the V segment lost 4 bases, leaving 7 bases of the junction unmatched. Germline V gene sequence: CDR1 MNHEY, CDR2 SVGEGT. The CDR3 is CASSSNRGTQPQHF. For the CDR3, the DNA is TGTGCCAGCAGTTCCAACAGGGGTACCCAGCCCCAGCATTTT.

In its sample, this clonotype was seen many times. The chain has TRBV7-8 and TRBJ2-1; D gene uncertain. In germline, CDR1 is SGHVS, CDR2 FQNEAQ. The CDR3 runs 11 residues. V was cut by 3 bases and J by 10 bases, with 7 bases left in between. The CDR3, as DNA: TGTGCCAGCAGCTTGGTCCGGGAGCAGTTCTTC. It translates to CASSLVREQFF.

This clonotype has a count of ten or more. CDR3 bases: TGCAGTGCTAGTCAACAGGGGAAGGGGTACTCACCCCTCCACTTT. Translating it yields CSASQQGKGYSPLHF. This sequence joins TRBV20-1 and TRBJ1-6, with TRBD1 matching over 7 bases. Germline V gene data show CDR1 as DFQATT and CDR2 as SNEGSKA (reference sequence). The V and J ends lost 3 bases and 10 bases, in that order; junction bases with no gene match: 12. CDR3 length equals 15 residues.

This clonotype was counted between two and nine times. This chain joins TRBV2 and TRBJ2-3; 7 bases line up with TRBD2. The CDR3 length is 12 residues. Per germline, CDR1 SNHLY and CDR2 FYNNEI. V trimming: 9 bases; J trimming: 11 bases; junction bases outside the gene matches: 11. The CDR3, as DNA: TGTGCCAGAGAGCTTCCGGGAGGAGGGCAGTATTTT. Translating it yields CARELPGGGQYF.

The V gene is TRBV5-5, the J gene TRBJ1-5; a possible D gene is TRBD1 (5 bases). Deletions cut 0 bases from V and 2 bases from J, with 12 bases between. The CDR3 has 16 amino acids. Germline assignment: CDR1 SGHKS and CDR2 YYEKEE (reference sequence). CDR3 DNA sequence: TGTGCCAGCAGCTTGGCCGTTCCAGGGCGCAATCAGCCCCAGCATTTT. Amino acid sequence: CASSLAVPGRNQPQHF.

This clonotype was counted ten times or more. This chain uses TRBV7-2 with TRBJ2-5, with D possibly TRBD1 on 5 matching bases. Trimming removed 5 bases from V and 5 bases from J, with 12 bases in between. This CDR3 spans 13 amino acids. Germline V CDR1 and CDR2: SGHTA, FQGNSA. Written as DNA, the CDR3 is TGTGCCAGCAGCCCCAGGGTTTTGGAGACCCAGTACTTC. Translation gives CASSPRVLETQYF.

The sample holds many counts of this clonotype. The chain combines TRBV20-1 with TRBJ1-3; D not certain. Trimming removed 4 bases at V and 5 bases at J, with 6 bases between. The CDR3 consists of 11 residues. CDR1 and CDR2 from the germline V gene are DFQATT and SNEGSKA (reference sequence). The CDR3 sequence: CSANLRNTIYF. The CDR3 DNA follows: TGCAGTGCTAACCTGCGAAACACCATATATTTT.

This clonotype occurred many times. The chain combines TRBV4-2 with TRBJ1-6, with 7 bases identical to TRBD1. Unmatched junction bases numbered 8, after V lost 1 base and J lost 11 bases. Germline CDR1 is LGHNA and CDR2 is YNFKEQ. This CDR3 comprises 15 residues. CDR3 protein: CASSQGDREDPPLHF. The CDR3 nucleotides are TGTGCCAGCAGCCAAGGGGACAGAGAGGATCCACCCCTCCACTTT.

This clonotype was counted ten times or more. The genes are TRBV11-2 and TRBJ1-1, with D possibly TRBD1 on 6 matching bases. This CDR3 comprises 13 residues. The V and J ends lost 2 bases and 6 bases respectively, with 10 bases between them. Germline V gene lookup returns CDR1 SGHAT and CDR2 FQNNGV. CDR3 DNA: TGTGCCAGCAGCTTACAGGGGCTCGCTGAAGCTTTCTTT. Its protein is CASSLQGLAEAFF.

This clonotype was counted ten times or more. J is TRBJ1-2 and V is TRBV5-1; 9 bases map to TRBD1. Per the germline V gene, CDR1 is SGHRS and CDR2 is YFSETQ. The CDR3 covers 14 residues. V lost 0 bases, J lost 5 bases, and 2 bases stayed unmatched. For the CDR3, the DNA is TGCGCCAGCAGCTTGGGACAGGGGGAGTATGGCTACACCTTC. Protein: CASSLGQGEYGYTF. The full variable domain, completed using reference TRBV5-1 and TRBJ1-2, is KAGVTQTPRYLIKTRGQQVTLSCSPISGHRSVSWYQQTPGQGLQFLFEYFSETQRNKGNFPGRFSGRQFSNSRSEMNVSTLELGDSALYLCASSLGQGEYGYTFGSGTRLTVV.